This TCR beta chain originates from a study of blood T cell repertoires in COVID-19. Turning to the study itself: Acute and convalescent COVID-19 specimens originated in the United States, Italy and Spain. T cells, B-cell-depleted T cells, or PBMCs supplied cDNA or gDNA.

With V trimmed by 0 bases and J by 14 bases, 4 bases remained unmatched. The CDR3 extends over 14 amino acids. Germline V gene data show CDR1 as LGHNA and CDR2 as YSLEER. Repertoires were generated with immunoSEQ multiplex PCR, while TCRdb's copy carries only in-frame clones and drops some. The repertoire includes some 25,000 clones, 85% to 95% of them detected once, and around 2% sits in the top ten. The receptor was isolated from a human donor in a cohort sampled during active COVID-19. Sample: peripheral blood. This chain uses TRBV4-3 with TRBJ2-1; TRBD2 matches 13 bases. CDR3 sequence (DNA): TGCGCCAGCAGCCAAGATCAGACTAGCGGGGGGAAGTTCTTC. Its protein is CASSQDQTSGGKFF.